The T cell receptor beta chain described here comes from a study of cytomegalovirus exposure and HLA in healthy donors. Both 60 Vbeta primers and 13 Jbeta primers went into the PCR. Libraries were prepared by immunoSEQ multiplex PCR; TCRdb keeps only in-frame clonotypes and omits some of them. The sample carries roughly 80,000 clones, 67% recorded once. The V gene's germline CDR1 is MNHEY and CDR2 SVGAGI. V was shortened by 4 bases and J by 4 bases, with 11 bases between the two germline ends. The CDR3 loop spans 14 amino acids. This clonotype was obtained from a woman aged 45-59 years in good health and CMV-seropositive. The chain links TRBV6-5 to TRBJ1-5, with D uncertain. The material sequenced was PBMCs. CDR3 residues: CASSLNGENQPQHF. The CDR3 nucleotides are TGTGCCAGCAGTTTAAACGGGGAGAATCAGCCCCAGCATTTT.